This T cell receptor beta chain was retrieved from a study of OX40 agonist ivuxolimab in advanced cancers. Study at large: Prior anti-PD-1, anti-PD-L1 or anti-CTLA-4 therapy was allowed; 40% to 50% had some. Study conclusions and caveats: CD4+ T cells averaged fewer expanded clones than CD8+ T cells. CD4+ and CD8+ blood T cells expanded clonally by week 6 at 0.1 to 3.0 mg/kg. Some nonresponders also had low normalized T-cell clonal expansion.

Of note for this clone: Its antigen is as yet unknown.

The assay was immunoSEQ multiplex PCR, and TCRdb's table has in-frame clones only and misses some. The sample lists 70,000 to 95,000 clones; 90% to 95% were seen once. Germline CDR1 and CDR2: MNHEY and SVGAGI. The CDR3 contains 13 residues. Trimming took off 0 bases at V and 0 bases at J, with 2 bases between the two ends. The clonotype was recovered from an adult with an advanced solid tumor such as melanoma, head and neck, liver or kidney cancer. Sequencing was performed on CD4+ or CD8+ T cells sorted from blood, taken in a trial of the OX40 agonist ivuxolimab. The chain uses TRBV6-5 and TRBJ1-2; D gene uncertain. CDR3 residues: CASSYSSNYGYTF. As DNA, the CDR3 is TGTGCCAGCAGTTACTCTTCTAACTATGGCTACACCTTC.